A single sample gave rise to the 31 T cell receptor beta chains below, sequenced in a study of blood T cell repertoires in COVID-19. Libraries were prepared by immunoSEQ multiplex PCR; TCRdb keeps only in-frame clonotypes and omits some of them. The data hold approximately 250,000 clones, with approximately 81% observed a single time. The specimen was peripheral blood. The receptors derive from a man aged 40-49 years with acute or convalescent COVID-19.

The rearrangement uses TRBV5-1 and TRBJ1-6, with D unresolved. Germline values: CDR1 SGHRS, CDR2 YFSETQ. Trimming pared 0 bases from V and 7 bases from J, leaving 5 bases between. The CDR3 has 13 amino acids. Written as DNA, the CDR3 is TGCGCCAGCAGCTTGGAGCGAAATTCACCCCTCCACTTT. Translated: CASSLERNSPLHF. The full variable domain, its missing parts supplied by reference TRBV5-1 and TRBJ1-6, is KAGVTQTPRYLIKTRGQQVTLSCSPISGHRSVSWYQQTPGQGLQFLFEYFSETQRNKGNFPGRFSGRQFSNSRSEMNVSTLELGDSALYLCASSLERNSPLHFGNGTRLTVT.

The CDR3 coding sequence is TGTGCCTTTTCCCGACAGGACTATTCACCCCTCCACTTT. This sequence encodes CAFSRQDYSPLHF. The gene calls are TRBV2 and TRBJ1-6, with D possibly being TRBD1 (6 bases). The CDR3 extends over 13 amino acids. The V end lost 11 bases, the J end lost 8 bases, and 16 bases lay between the germline ends. The germline V gene has CDR1 SNHLY and CDR2 FYNNEI.

The chain recombines TRBV6-5 with TRBJ1-2; tentative D call: TRBD1 (5 bases). The V end was cut by 4 bases, the J end by 0 bases, with 15 bases between. There are 16 residues in the CDR3. CDR1 and CDR2 (germline): MNHEY, SVGAGI. CDR3 amino acids: CASSSLEGLANYGYTF. Written as DNA, the CDR3 is TGTGCCAGCAGTTCCCTCGAGGGACTAGCTAACTATGGCTACACCTTC.

The CDR3 coding sequence is TGTGCCAGCAGCTCCGCCGTAGCAGGGGGCAGTGAAAAACTGTTTTTT. Translation: CASSSAVAGGSEKLFF. This chain uses TRBV7-2 with TRBJ1-4; 8 bases are a match to TRBD1. V gave up 4 bases and J gave up 7 bases; unmatched junction bases: 11. CDR1 is SGHTA, CDR2 FQGNSA, per germline. The CDR3 consists of 16 residues.

V usage is TRBV20-1 and J usage is TRBJ1-1; D remains ambiguous. Germline lookup yields CDR1 DFQATT and CDR2 SNEGSKA (reference sequence). The CDR3 is made up of 13 amino acids. The germline V and J ends were trimmed by 3 bases and 1 base, with 9 bases remaining between them. The CDR3 sequence: CSASARSNTEAFF. DNA of the CDR3: TGCAGTGCTAGTGCCAGATCGAACACTGAAGCTTTCTTT.

This chain connects TRBV11-2 to TRBJ2-3, with D tentatively TRBD2 (5 bases). Germline lookup yields CDR1 SGHAT and CDR2 FQNNGV. Trimming cost V 5 bases and J 2 bases, with 11 bases left between them. CDR3 length: 14 residues. CDR3 protein: CASSTIGNTDTQYF. The CDR3 nucleotides are TGTGCCAGCAGCACAATCGGGAACACAGATACGCAGTATTTT.

This sequence joins TRBV24-1 and TRBJ2-2; D remains unclear. This CDR3 has 14 residues. Germline V CDR1 and CDR2: KGHDR, SFDVKD. V was cut by 12 bases and J by 1 base, with 14 bases left in between. The CDR3 loop reads CASPPRLNTGELFF. The CDR3, as DNA: TGTGCCTCTCCCCCCAGGCTGAACACCGGGGAGCTGTTTTTT.

This clone has more than one count but fewer than ten. The chain couples TRBV4-1 to TRBJ1-1; D not resolved. The CDR3 covers 15 residues. V gave up 2 bases and J gave up 2 bases, with 12 bases separating them. Germline V gives CDR1 MGHRA, CDR2 YSYEKL. In DNA, the CDR3 is TGCGCCAGCAGCCAACTATGGGCAGGAAACACTGAAGCTTTCTTT. Translating gives CASSQLWAGNTEAFF.

The rearrangement links TRBV29-1 to TRBJ1-2; D call uncertain. The CDR3 length is 16 residues. V was pared by 3 bases and J by 2 bases, with 19 bases between. CDR1 is SQVTM, CDR2 ANQGSEA, per germline. The CDR3 coding sequence is TGCAGCGTTGATCGGGTTGCCAGCAACCCAAACTATGGCTACACCTTC. This gives the protein CSVDRVASNPNYGYTF.

The chain is built from TRBV5-6 and TRBJ2-6; 11 bases align to TRBD1. In germline, CDR1 is SGHDT, CDR2 YYEEEE. Germline trimming cut 3 bases from V and 0 bases from J; bases unmatched to any gene: 2. CDR3 length: 17 residues. CDR3 bases: TGTGCCAGCAGCTGGGACAGGGGGGTCTCTGGGGCCAACGTCCTGACTTTC. Protein product: CASSWDRGVSGANVLTF.

V gene TRBV3-1 (or the pseudogene TRBV3-2) combines with J gene TRBJ2-7, with D maybe TRBD1 (5 bases). Germline CDR1 is LGHDT and CDR2 is YNNKEL (reference sequence). The CDR3 has 12 residues. The V and J ends lost 6 bases and 7 bases respectively, with 13 bases between them. The CDR3 sequence: CASSQGPREQYF. The CDR3 nucleotides are TGTGCCAGCAGTCAGGGCCCCCGGGAGCAGTACTTC.

The CDR3 DNA sequence: TGTGCCAGCAGTAGTGACAGTTTTGAGCAGTTCTTC. Translation gives CASSSDSFEQFF. The V gene is TRBV2, the J gene TRBJ2-1; perhaps TRBD1 as D (5 bases). Per germline, CDR1 SNHLY and CDR2 FYNNEI. V dropped 5 bases and J dropped 9 bases, with 11 bases sitting between them. The CDR3 length is 12 residues.

The gene calls are TRBV6-2 or TRBV6-3 and TRBJ2-1; the D is unclear. This CDR3 has 16 amino acids. CDR1 is MNHEY, CDR2 SVGEGT, per germline. Trimming removed 0 bases at V and 9 bases at J, with 18 bases between. The CDR3 loop is CASSYSAVSSPVEQFF. DNA for the CDR3: TGTGCCAGCAGTTACTCCGCAGTTTCTTCCCCCGTTGAGCAGTTCTTC.

Only one count was recorded for this clone. This rearrangement joins TRBV7-9 to TRBJ1-2; no firm D call. Trimming removed 1 base at V and 5 bases at J, with 17 bases between. The CDR3 spans 16 residues. The germline V gene encodes CDR1 SEHNR and CDR2 FQNEAQ (reference sequence). CDR3 sequence: CASSLGEGEAGYGYTF. In nucleotides, the CDR3 is TGTGCCAGCAGCTTAGGAGAGGGAGAAGCTGGGTATGGCTACACCTTC.

The chain links TRBV5-6 to TRBJ2-1, with TRBD2 as a possible D gene (5 bases). This CDR3 comprises 15 residues. Trimming stripped 0 bases from V and 3 bases from J, with 10 bases between. The germline CDR1 and CDR2 sequences are SGHDT and YYEEEE. CDR3 DNA: TGTGCCAGCAGCTTGGTGCCTAGCATCTACAATGAGCAGTTCTTC. It encodes CASSLVPSIYNEQFF.

The gene calls are TRBV18 and TRBJ1-1, with TRBD1 matching over 11 bases. J was trimmed by 2 bases and V by 1 base; bases with no gene match: 0. This CDR3 has 15 residues. Per germline, CDR1 KGHSH and CDR2 LQKENI. The CDR3: CASSPRTGGNTEAFF. Here the CDR3 DNA reads TGTGCCAGCTCACCACGGACAGGGGGCAACACTGAAGCTTTCTTT. Together with reference TRBV18 and TRBJ1-1, the CDR3 gives the full variable domain: NAGVMQNPRHLVRRRGQEARLRCSPMKGHSHVYWYRQLPEEGLKFMVYLQKENIIDESGMPKERFSAEFPKEGPSILRIQQVVRGDSAAYFCASSPRTGGNTEAFFGQGTRLTVV.

The chain carries TRBV30 and TRBJ2-1; D remains ambiguous. Per germline, CDR1 GTSNPN and CDR2 SVGIG (reference sequence). V lost 2 bases, J lost 15 bases, and 14 bases lay in between. This CDR3 has 11 amino acids. CDR3 sequence: CAWSRTRSLFF. Written as DNA, the CDR3 is TGTGCCTGGAGTAGAACTCGGAGTTTGTTCTTC.

This rearrangement joins TRBV7-8 to TRBJ1-1; D perhaps matches TRBD1 (5 bases). Trimming removed 8 bases at V and 0 bases at J, with 10 bases between. CDR3 size: 13 residues. CDR1 is SGHVS and CDR2 is FQNEAQ in the germline V gene. In DNA form, the CDR3 reads TGTGCCAGCGTGCCGGGGGTGAACACTGAAGCTTTCTTT. This translates into CASVPGVNTEAFF.

The chain links TRBV3-1 (or the pseudogene TRBV3-2) to TRBJ2-2, with D maybe TRBD2 (6 bases). The germline gives CDR1 LGHDT, CDR2 YNNKEL (reference sequence). This CDR3 is 15 amino acids long. Trimming stripped 4 bases from V and 10 bases from J, with 19 bases between. CDR3 region: CASSPSGGALKELFF. The DNA of the CDR3 is TGTGCCAGCAGCCCCTCCGGCGGGGCGCTTAAGGAGCTGTTTTTT.

This chain uses TRBV6-5 with TRBJ2-1, with D perhaps TRBD2 (6 bases). The length of the CDR3 is 14 residues. Germline V gene data show CDR1 as MNHEY and CDR2 as SVGAGI. Trimming cost V 6 bases and J 0 bases, with 9 bases left between them. The DNA of the CDR3 is TGTGCCAGCAGGAATAGCGGCTCCTACAATGAGCAGTTCTTC. It is translated as CASRNSGSYNEQFF.

The table lists this clone with a count of one. The rearrangement joins TRBV4-3 to TRBJ2-5; 8 bases line up with TRBD2. The junction had 2 bases not matched to a gene; V was cut back by 0 bases and J by 8 bases. Germline V lookup: CDR1 LGHNA, CDR2 YSLEER. CDR3 size: 13 residues. The CDR3 is CASSQDLAGTQYF. The DNA for the CDR3 is TGCGCCAGCAGCCAAGATCTAGCGGGCACCCAGTACTTC.

CDR3 loop: CASSYPIVNEKLFF. For the CDR3, the DNA is TGTGCCAGCAGTTACCCTATCGTAAATGAAAAACTGTTTTTT. This rearrangement joins TRBV6-6 to TRBJ1-4; D is unclear. Germline V CDR1 and CDR2: MNHNY, SVGAGI (reference sequence). The ends were cut back, 2 bases at V and 5 bases at J, with 9 bases in the middle. This CDR3 spans 14 amino acids.

The chain carries TRBV18 and TRBJ2-2, with 7 bases fitting TRBD1. Germline V lookup: CDR1 KGHSH, CDR2 LQKENI. This CDR3 has 15 residues. Losses at the gene ends were 4 bases for V and 0 bases for J; bases not matched to a gene: 2. The CDR3 nucleotides are TGTGCCAGCTCACGGGACAGCTCGAACACCGGGGAGCTGTTTTTT. It encodes CASSRDSSNTGELFF.

The rearrangement joins TRBV4-1 to TRBJ2-3, with 7 bases lining up with TRBD2. Looked up from germline, CDR1 is MGHRA and CDR2 is YSYEKL. This CDR3 comprises 15 residues. Losses at the gene ends were 0 bases for V and 4 bases for J; bases not matched to a gene: 4. In DNA, the CDR3 is TGCGCCAGCAGCCAAGACTGGGGGGGTGCAGATACGCAGTATTTT. Amino acids: CASSQDWGGADTQYF.

The J gene is TRBJ2-4, the V gene TRBV7-2; the match to TRBD1 covers 10 bases. CDR1 and CDR2 (germline): SGHTA, FQGNSA. The length of the CDR3 is 15 residues. The J segment lost 9 bases and the V segment lost 1 base, leaving 6 bases of the junction unmatched. This CDR3 reads CASSLGGTGDTIQYF. The CDR3 nucleotides are TGTGCCAGCAGCTTAGGGGGGACAGGGGATACCATTCAGTACTTC.

The chain links TRBV7-8 to TRBJ2-3; D is unclear. The V and J ends lost 1 base and 6 bases respectively, with 11 bases between them. Germline V gene lookup returns CDR1 SGHVS and CDR2 FQNEAQ. The CDR3 has 14 amino acids. Here the CDR3 reads CASSLELAVDTQYF. The CDR3 region has the DNA TGTGCCAGCAGCTTAGAGCTCGCGGTGGATACGCAGTATTTT.

The V gene is TRBV9, the J gene TRBJ1-1; D is unclear. Germline CDR1 SGDLS, CDR2 YYNGEE. With 8 bases removed from V and 1 base from J, the gap between germline ends came to 9 bases. CDR3 length: 12 residues. The CDR3 DNA is TGTGCCAGTTCGGGTAGGAACACTGAAGCTTTCTTT. It translates to CASSGRNTEAFF.

V gene TRBV14 combines with J gene TRBJ2-3; D possibly corresponds to TRBD2 (6 bases). Germline lookup yields CDR1 SGHDN and CDR2 FVKESK. V was trimmed by 1 base and J by 1 base, leaving 12 bases between them. The CDR3 contains 16 residues. CDR3 nucleotides: TGTGCCAGCAGCCAAGGGTCAGGAGGGGGCACAGATACGCAGTATTTT. Translation: CASSQGSGGGTDTQYF.

V gene TRBV5-4 combines with J gene TRBJ2-7; D not certain. Germline CDR1 SGHNT, CDR2 YYREEE (reference sequence). V lost 4 bases to trimming and J lost 0 bases, with 5 bases between them. The length of the CDR3 is 12 residues. CDR3 amino acids: CASSVNSYEQYF. The CDR3 DNA reads TGTGCCAGCAGCGTAAACTCCTACGAGCAGTACTTC.

This clone has only one observation. J is TRBJ2-2 and V is TRBV6-2 or TRBV6-3, with D tentatively TRBD1 (6 bases). V dropped 1 base and J dropped 5 bases, with 11 bases sitting between them. The CDR3 length is 15 residues. Per the germline V gene, CDR1 is MNHEY and CDR2 is SVGEGT. The CDR3 region is CASSYWTAVTGELFF. The DNA of the CDR3 is TGTGCCAGCAGTTACTGGACAGCCGTTACCGGGGAGCTGTTTTTT.

The J gene is TRBJ1-2, the V gene TRBV10-1; the D is unclear. CDR3 length: 13 residues. Trimming cost V 7 bases and J 3 bases, with 12 bases left between them. Germline V CDR1 and CDR2: WNHNN, SYGVQD (reference sequence). Written as DNA, the CDR3 is TGCGCCAGCACCCCTCGGGAAGACTATGGCTACACCTTC. Its translation is CASTPREDYGYTF.